Below are 25 T cell receptor beta chains sequenced from a single sample in a study of T cell responses to AZD1222 COVID-19 vaccine. Assay used: immunoSEQ multiplex PCR; TCRdb lists only in-frame clones, some missing. The table lists about 93,000 clones, 80% to 90% of them singletons. This specimen consisted of peripheral blood, obtained 28 days after the second AZD1222 dose. These receptors were obtained from an adult who received the AZD1222 COVID-19 vaccine.

V is TRBV24-1 and J is TRBJ2-5; weak D call: TRBD2 (5 bases). Germline V lookup: CDR1 KGHDR, CDR2 SFDVKD. The CDR3 sequence is 15 residues long. V was clipped by 2 bases and J by 5 bases, with 14 bases between them. CDR3 residues: CATSDSREGWETQYF. The CDR3 coding sequence is TGTGCCACCAGTGATTCGAGGGAAGGATGGGAGACCCAGTACTTC.

The rearrangement joins TRBV7-9 to TRBJ2-7, with D uncertain. V was shortened by 4 bases and J by 5 bases, with 12 bases between the two germline ends. CDR1 is SEHNR and CDR2 is FQNEAQ in the germline V gene (reference sequence). The CDR3 runs to 13 residues. CDR3 bases: TGTGCCAGCAGCTCCCCCCAGGTTAACGAGCAGTACTTC. The encoded protein is CASSSPQVNEQYF.

The gene calls are TRBV30 and TRBJ1-3; 9 nucleotides align to TRBD1. With V trimmed by 4 bases and J by 0 bases, 10 bases remained unmatched. Germline V gives CDR1 GTSNPN, CDR2 SVGIG (reference sequence). The length of the CDR3 is 17 residues. The CDR3 nucleotides read TGTGCCTGGAAATCCAGGGACAGGGAAGTCTCTGGAAACACCATATATTTT. Amino acids: CAWKSRDREVSGNTIYF.

This rearrangement joins TRBV15 to TRBJ1-5; D remains unclear. Trimming pared 7 bases from V and 4 bases from J, leaving 11 bases between. Germline loops: CDR1 LNHNV, CDR2 YYDKDF (reference sequence). The CDR3 is 13 residues long. CDR3 nucleotides: TGTGCCACCACGGGAAGGGCGAATCAGCCCCAGCATTTT. Encoded protein: CATTGRANQPQHF.

The J gene is TRBJ2-3, the V gene TRBV6-2 or TRBV6-3; D is perhaps TRBD1 or TRBD2 (6 bases each). V was shortened by 5 bases and J by 3 bases, with 21 bases between the two germline ends. The V gene's germline CDR1 is MNHEY and CDR2 SVGEGT. This CDR3 has 17 amino acids. The DNA for the CDR3 is TGTGCCAGCAGTCGGTGGAGGGGGGACGGCCTAACAGATACGCAGTATTTT. Translation gives CASSRWRGDGLTDTQYF.

The sample holds one count of this clone. The rearrangement uses TRBV12-3 or TRBV12-4 and TRBJ2-7; D unclear. The V end lost 5 bases, the J end lost 3 bases, and 5 bases lay between the germline ends. This CDR3 comprises 11 residues. The DNA of the CDR3 is TGTGCCAGCAGTAAGAACTACGAGCAGTACTTC. Its translation is CASSKNYEQYF.

The sample holds a few counts of this clone. This sequence joins TRBV5-5 and TRBJ1-1; D is unclear. Germline lookup yields CDR1 SGHKS and CDR2 YYEKEE (reference sequence). This CDR3 contains 16 residues. V lost 2 bases to trimming and J lost 2 bases, with 16 bases between them. Here the CDR3 reads CASSLSLRQVNTEAFF. The CDR3 DNA reads as TGTGCCAGCAGCTTATCCCTGCGTCAGGTAAACACTGAAGCTTTCTTT. Full variable domain (remainder filled in from reference TRBV5-5 and TRBJ1-1): DAGVTQSPTHLIKTRGQQVTLRCSPISGHKSVSWYQQVLGQGPQFIFQYYEKEERGRGNFPDRFSARQFPNYSSELNVNALLLGDSALYLCASSLSLRQVNTEAFFGQGTRLTVV.

The chain joins TRBV5-4 to TRBJ1-2, with a possible D match to TRBD1 (6 bases). Trimming removed 4 bases at V and 2 bases at J, with 15 bases between. Germline loops: CDR1 SGHNT, CDR2 YYREEE (reference sequence). The CDR3 consists of 15 residues. CDR3 region: CASSHPVGGNYGYTF. CDR3 in DNA: TGTGCCAGCAGCCATCCGGTAGGGGGGAACTATGGCTACACCTTC.

This clone is a singleton in its sample. The chain uses TRBV7-2 and TRBJ2-7; maybe TRBD1 (5 bases). The germline V gene encodes CDR1 SGHTA and CDR2 FQGNSA. The CDR3 consists of 17 residues. V lost 0 bases to trimming and J lost 5 bases, with 20 bases between them. As DNA, the CDR3 is TGTGCCAGCAGCTTAGCGCTAAGGACAAAGGGGCCCAACGAGCAGTACTTC. This sequence encodes CASSLALRTKGPNEQYF. The entire variable domain, with the rest obtained from reference TRBV7-2 and TRBJ2-7, is as follows: GAGVSQSPSNKVTEKGKDVELRCDPISGHTALYWYRQSLGQGLEFLIYFQGNSAPDKSGLPSDRFSAERTGGSVSTLTIQRTQQEDSAVYLCASSLALRTKGPNEQYFGPGTRLTVT.

This chain joins TRBV7-9 and TRBJ2-7; D is possibly TRBD2 (5 bases). The V and J ends lost 3 bases and 0 bases respectively, with 12 bases between them. This CDR3 region has 15 residues. Germline V gene data show CDR1 as SEHNR and CDR2 as FQNEAQ (reference sequence). This chain's CDR3 is CASSLKRSSSYEQYF. The CDR3 DNA is TGTGCCAGCAGCTTGAAGCGGTCGAGCTCCTACGAGCAGTACTTC.

This chain connects TRBV30 to TRBJ1-1; 7 bases line up with TRBD1. This CDR3 is built from 13 residues. Per the germline V gene, CDR1 is GTSNPN and CDR2 is SVGIG (reference sequence). Trimming at V came to 2 bases and at J to 5 bases, leaving 5 bases not matched to a gene. CDR3 residues: CAWSRGQLTEAFF. CDR3 nucleotides: TGTGCCTGGAGTCGGGGACAGCTGACTGAAGCTTTCTTT.

This sequence joins TRBV11-3 and TRBJ1-1; D not certain. CDR1 and CDR2 (germline): SGHNT, YENEEA. The germline V and J ends were trimmed by 1 base and 3 bases, with 6 bases remaining between them. The CDR3 totals 13 residues. CDR3 DNA: TGTGCCAGCAGCTTAGGGCCGGACACTGAAGCTTTCTTT. It yields the protein CASSLGPDTEAFF.

The chain couples TRBV12-3 or TRBV12-4 to TRBJ2-1, with TRBD1 identical over 8 bases. The CDR3 has 13 residues. The J segment lost 4 bases and the V segment lost 5 bases, leaving 1 base of the junction unmatched. The CDR3 nucleotides are TGTGCCAGCAGTAGACAGGGGTACAATGAGCAGTTCTTC. This encodes CASSRQGYNEQFF.

The rearrangement uses TRBV19 and TRBJ2-1; 9 bases agree with TRBD2. CDR3 length: 15 amino acids. Germline V gene lookup returns CDR1 LNHDA and CDR2 SQIVND (reference sequence). V gave up 3 bases and J gave up 4 bases; unmatched junction bases: 4. The CDR3 region has the DNA TGTGCCAGTAGTATTAGCACTAGCGGGTACAATGAGCAGTTCTTC. Translation gives CASSISTSGYNEQFF. Based on the CDR3 plus reference TRBV19 and TRBJ2-1, the full variable domain is DGGITQSPKYLFRKEGQNVTLSCEQNLNHDAMYWYRQDPGQGLRLIYYSQIVNDFQKGDIAEGYSVSREKKESFPLTVTSAQKNPTAFYLCASSISTSGYNEQFFGPGTRLTVL.

This chain joins TRBV7-8 and TRBJ2-1; D remains ambiguous. This CDR3 has 14 residues. The V gene lost 1 base and the J gene lost 4 bases, with 8 bases spanning the gap. In germline, CDR1 is SGHVS, CDR2 FQNEAQ. The chain's CDR3 is CASSLVEAYNEQFF. DNA for the CDR3: TGTGCCAGCAGCTTAGTAGAAGCGTACAATGAGCAGTTCTTC.

The CDR3 DNA is TGTGCCAGCAGCCCTACTCGAGGCGGAAACACCATATATTTT. This gives the protein CASSPTRGGNTIYF. V gene TRBV9 combines with J gene TRBJ1-3; the D is unclear. V was shortened by 4 bases and J by 4 bases, with 12 bases between the two germline ends. This CDR3 spans 14 amino acids. Germline CDR1 reads SGDLS; CDR2 reads YYNGEE.

The gene calls are TRBV11-1 and TRBJ1-5; 8 positions agree with TRBD1. Germline loops: CDR1 SGHAT, CDR2 FQDESV (reference sequence). The CDR3 length is 15 residues. V trimming: 8 bases; J trimming: 9 bases; junction bases outside the gene matches: 15. In DNA, the CDR3 is TGTGCCAGCTCCCGGGACAGGTCCACCTTTCGGCCCCAGCATTTT. Amino acids: CASSRDRSTFRPQHF.

A single count supports this clone. The chain carries TRBV4-1 and TRBJ2-5; 10 positions match TRBD1. Germline lookup yields CDR1 MGHRA and CDR2 YSYEKL. The CDR3 is 17 amino acids. The junction had 13 bases not matched to a gene; V was cut back by 4 bases and J by 5 bases. CDR3 sequence reads: CASSPHTTGGLGETQYF. Written as DNA, the CDR3 is TGCGCCAGCAGCCCTCATACGACAGGGGGCCTGGGGGAGACCCAGTACTTC.

The V and J genes are TRBV11-2 and TRBJ2-3, with TRBD1 as a possible D gene (6 bases). The CDR3 consists of 16 residues. The V gene lost 1 base and the J gene lost 0 bases, with 11 bases spanning the gap. CDR1 SGHAT and CDR2 FQNNGV come from the germline V gene. In DNA, the CDR3 is TGTGCCAGCAGCTTAGGGGGGCTGTTTAGCACAGATACGCAGTATTTT. This sequence encodes CASSLGGLFSTDTQYF.

This sequence joins TRBV6-5 and TRBJ2-2; 8 nucleotides agree with TRBD2. The CDR3 has 16 amino acids. With 1 base clipped from V and 2 bases from J, the junction kept 3 bases outside the gene matches. Germline values: CDR1 MNHEY, CDR2 SVGAGI. DNA for the CDR3: TGTGCCAGCAGTTACTTAGCGGGGAGAAACACCGGGGAGCTGTTTTTT. This codes for CASSYLAGRNTGELFF.

The chain is built from TRBV27 and TRBJ2-1, with a weak D call TRBD2 (6 bases). V lost 0 bases to trimming and J lost 6 bases, with 6 bases between them. The CDR3 contains 13 residues. Germline V CDR1 and CDR2: MNHEY, SMNVEV (reference sequence). The CDR3 loop is CASSLSGGNEQFF. The CDR3 DNA reads as TGTGCCAGCAGTTTATCGGGGGGCAATGAGCAGTTCTTC.

J is TRBJ2-1 and V is TRBV29-1; D is uncertain. Germline V gene lookup returns CDR1 SQVTM and CDR2 ANQGSEA. The CDR3 has 11 amino acids. V was cut by 7 bases and J by 1 base, with 5 bases left in between. CDR3 DNA: TGCAGCGCGGGTTCCTACAATGAGCAGTTCTTC. Protein sequence: CSAGSYNEQFF.

The V gene is TRBV7-9, the J gene TRBJ2-2; D perhaps matches TRBD2 (6 bases). Trimming took off 2 bases at V and 7 bases at J, with 14 bases between the two ends. The CDR3 has 15 residues. The germline V gene has CDR1 SEHNR and CDR2 FQNEAQ (reference sequence). CDR3 sequence reads: CASSLLPGVIGELFF. DNA of the CDR3: TGTGCCAGCAGCTTACTTCCGGGGGTTATCGGGGAGCTGTTTTTT. The full variable domain, rest sourced from reference TRBV7-9 and TRBJ2-2, is DTGVSQNPRHKITKRGQNVTFRCDPISEHNRLYWYRQTLGQGPEFLTYFQNEAQLEKSRLLSDRFSAERPKGSFSTLEIQRTEQGDSAMYLCASSLLPGVIGELFFGEGSRLTVL.

V gene TRBV5-1 combines with J gene TRBJ2-1; 11 bases align to TRBD2. This CDR3 contains 14 residues. V lost 4 bases to trimming and J lost 9 bases; unmatched junction nucleotides: 6. Germline V CDR1 and CDR2: SGHRS, YFSETQ. CDR3 sequence (DNA): TGCGCCAGCAGCGGGCAACTAGCGGGGGTTGAGCAGTTCTTC. Translated: CASSGQLAGVEQFF. Together with reference TRBV5-1 and TRBJ2-1, the CDR3 gives the full variable domain: KAGVTQTPRYLIKTRGQQVTLSCSPISGHRSVSWYQQTPGQGLQFLFEYFSETQRNKGNFPGRFSGRQFSNSRSEMNVSTLELGDSALYLCASSGQLAGVEQFFGPGTRLTVL.

V and J are TRBV6-5 and TRBJ1-2; 10 bases are a match to TRBD1. Germline V gene data show CDR1 as MNHEY and CDR2 as SVGAGI. This CDR3 is 13 amino acids long. The V segment lost 4 bases and the J segment 5 bases; nucleotides outside the gene matches: 1. The CDR3 bases are TGTGCCAGCAGTTCGGACAGGGGGTATGGCTACACCTTC. This encodes CASSSDRGYGYTF.